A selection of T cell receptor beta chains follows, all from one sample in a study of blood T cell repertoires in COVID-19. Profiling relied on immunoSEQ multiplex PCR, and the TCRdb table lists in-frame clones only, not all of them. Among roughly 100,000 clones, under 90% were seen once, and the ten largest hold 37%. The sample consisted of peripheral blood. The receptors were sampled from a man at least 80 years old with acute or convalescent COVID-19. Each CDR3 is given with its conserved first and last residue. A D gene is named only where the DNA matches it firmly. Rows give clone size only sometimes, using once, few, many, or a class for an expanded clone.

CDR3aa: CASSGQGEQPQHF
CDR3nt: TGTGCCAGCAGCGGACAGGGTGAACAGCCCCAGCATTTT
j_gene: TRBJ1-5
d_gene: TRBD1
v_gene: TRBV7-8
abundance: .

CDR3aa: CASSPRIQANTGELFF
CDR3nt: TGTGCCAGCTCACCACGAATCCAGGCGAACACCGGGGAGCTGTTTTTT
j_gene: TRBJ2-2
d_gene: .
v_gene: TRBV18
abundance: .

CDR3aa: CASSPGGGRAYNEQFF
CDR3nt: TGCGCCAGCAGCCCAGGGGGCGGGAGGGCCTACAATGAGCAGTTCTTC
j_gene: TRBJ2-1
d_gene: .
v_gene: TRBV4-1
abundance: .

CDR3aa: CASSEALGQGNSYEQYF
CDR3nt: TGTGCCAGCAGTGAAGCCCTGGGACAGGGAAACTCCTACGAGCAGTACTTC
j_gene: TRBJ2-7
d_gene: TRBD1
v_gene: TRBV2
abundance: .

CDR3aa: CASSWTRASGRDEQFF
CDR3nt: TGTGCCAGCAGTTGGACTCGGGCTAGCGGGAGGGATGAGCAGTTCTTC
j_gene: TRBJ2-1
d_gene: TRBD2
v_gene: TRBV27
abundance: .

CDR3aa: CASSQGYTEAFF
CDR3nt: TGTGCCAGTTCCCAGGGGTACACTGAAGCTTTCTTT
j_gene: TRBJ1-1
d_gene: .
v_gene: TRBV28
abundance: .

CDR3aa: CASSEDRGPYGYTF
CDR3nt: TGTGCCAGCAGTGAGGACAGGGGGCCTTATGGCTACACCTTC
j_gene: TRBJ1-2
d_gene: TRBD1
v_gene: TRBV25-1
abundance: .

CDR3aa: CASSPAGGFKSPLHF
CDR3nt: TGTGCCAGCTCACCTGCAGGGGGCTTTAAATCACCCCTCCACTTT
j_gene: TRBJ1-6
d_gene: TRBD1
v_gene: TRBV18
abundance: .

CDR3aa: CSVAGTGIGGYTF
CDR3nt: TGCAGCGTGGCCGGGACAGGGATTGGTGGCTACACCTTC
j_gene: TRBJ1-2
d_gene: TRBD1
v_gene: TRBV29-1
abundance: .

CDR3aa: CASSLHYQETQYF
CDR3nt: TGTGCCAGCAGCTTACATTACCAAGAGACCCAGTACTTC
j_gene: TRBJ2-5
d_gene: .
v_gene: TRBV7-8
abundance: .

CDR3aa: CASSPRRRVGDIQYF
CDR3nt: TGTGCCAGTAGTCCTAGGCGCAGGGTTGGGGACATTCAGTACTTC
j_gene: TRBJ2-4
d_gene: .
v_gene: TRBV19
abundance: .

CDR3aa: CAISGRTSGSSEQFF
CDR3nt: TGTGCCATCAGTGGGCGGACTAGCGGGAGTTCGGAGCAGTTCTTC
j_gene: TRBJ2-1
d_gene: TRBD2
v_gene: TRBV10-3
abundance: .

CDR3aa: CASSQDLQAGSGANVLTF
CDR3nt: TGCGCCAGCAGCCAAGATCTCCAGGCTGGCTCTGGGGCCAACGTCCTGACTTTC
j_gene: TRBJ2-6
d_gene: .
v_gene: TRBV4-1
abundance: .

CDR3aa: CASSRAGNEKLFF
CDR3nt: TGTGCCAGCAGTCGGGCAGGGAATGAAAAACTGTTTTTT
j_gene: TRBJ1-4
d_gene: .
v_gene: TRBV12-3/TRBV12-4
abundance: .

CDR3aa: CASSARQGRNIQYF
CDR3nt: TGTGCCAGCAGCGCCCGACAGGGGAGAAACATTCAGTACTTC
j_gene: TRBJ2-4
d_gene: TRBD1
v_gene: TRBV5-4
abundance: .

CDR3aa: CASSPRGYEQYF
CDR3nt: TGTGCCAGCAGCCCTCGAGGGTACGAGCAGTACTTC
j_gene: TRBJ2-7
d_gene: .
v_gene: TRBV7-9
abundance: .

CDR3aa: CASSITSGIPTGELFF
CDR3nt: TGTGCCAGTAGTATAACTAGCGGGATCCCCACCGGGGAGCTGTTTTTT
j_gene: TRBJ2-2
d_gene: TRBD2
v_gene: TRBV19
abundance: .

CDR3aa: CASSLAGSDTEAFF
CDR3nt: TGTGCCAGCTCACTGGCAGGGTCGGACACTGAAGCTTTCTTT
j_gene: TRBJ1-1
d_gene: .
v_gene: TRBV18
abundance: .

CDR3aa: CASSVGGQRYTGELFF
CDR3nt: TGTGCCAGCAGCGTAGGTGGGCAGCGGTACACCGGGGAGCTGTTTTTT
j_gene: TRBJ2-2
d_gene: .
v_gene: TRBV9
abundance: .

CDR3aa: CASSPGTGALPQHF
CDR3nt: TGTGCCAGCAGTCCCGGGACAGGGGCTCTTCCCCAGCATTTT
j_gene: TRBJ1-5
d_gene: TRBD1
v_gene: TRBV6-5
abundance: few

CDR3aa: CASVGGLFTDTQYF
CDR3nt: TGTGCCAGCGTGGGTGGGCTTTTCACAGATACGCAGTATTTT
j_gene: TRBJ2-3
d_gene: .
v_gene: TRBV28
abundance: .

CDR3aa: CASSTGTGGLYEQYF
CDR3nt: TGTGCCAGCAGTACCGGGACAGGGGGACTCTACGAGCAGTACTTC
j_gene: TRBJ2-7
d_gene: TRBD1
v_gene: TRBV5-4
abundance: once

CDR3aa: CAWRGKPGTDGGGYTF
CDR3nt: TGTGCCTGGAGGGGGAAACCTGGGACAGACGGAGGGGGCTACACCTTC
j_gene: TRBJ1-2
d_gene: TRBD1
v_gene: TRBV30
abundance: .

CDR3aa: CASSTLDRGRETEAFF
CDR3nt: TGTGCCAGTAGTACCTTGGACAGGGGGCGGGAAACTGAAGCTTTCTTT
j_gene: TRBJ1-1
d_gene: TRBD1
v_gene: TRBV19
abundance: .

CDR3aa: CASSWGQPGRDGYTF
CDR3nt: TGTGCCAGCAGTTGGGGACAGCCCGGGAGGGATGGCTACACCTTC
j_gene: TRBJ1-2
d_gene: TRBD1
v_gene: TRBV6-5
abundance: .

CDR3aa: CASSLASGRIAPEQYF
CDR3nt: TGCGCCAGCAGCTTGGCTAGCGGGAGGATCGCACCCGAGCAGTACTTC
j_gene: TRBJ2-7
d_gene: TRBD2
v_gene: TRBV5-1
abundance: once

CDR3aa: CSVADPDLNSPLHF
CDR3nt: TGCAGCGTGGCGGATCCAGACCTTAATTCACCCCTCCACTTT
j_gene: TRBJ1-6
d_gene: .
v_gene: TRBV29-1
abundance: .

CDR3aa: CASSRRGPNNEQFF
CDR3nt: TGTGCCAGTAGCCGGAGGGGGCCCAACAATGAGCAGTTCTTC
j_gene: TRBJ2-1
d_gene: .
v_gene: TRBV19
abundance: .

CDR3aa: CASSQVSSPAGDSPLHF
CDR3nt: TGTGCCAGCAGCCAAGTTTCATCCCCCGCCGGGGATTCACCCCTCCACTTT
j_gene: TRBJ1-6
d_gene: .
v_gene: TRBV14
abundance: .

CDR3aa: CASSFLRDRGNTGELFF
CDR3nt: TGTGCCAGCAGTTTCCTTCGGGACAGGGGCAACACCGGGGAGCTGTTTTTT
j_gene: TRBJ2-2
d_gene: TRBD1
v_gene: TRBV28
abundance: .

CDR3aa: CASGSYQQGEQFF
CDR3nt: TGTGCTAGTGGTTCGTACCAACAGGGAGAGCAGTTCTTC
j_gene: TRBJ2-1
d_gene: .
v_gene: TRBV12-5
abundance: few

CDR3aa: CASSPTGTGDYGYTF
CDR3nt: TGTGCCAGCTCACCGACCGGGACAGGGGACTATGGCTACACCTTC
j_gene: TRBJ1-2
d_gene: TRBD1
v_gene: TRBV18
abundance: .

CDR3aa: CSIGQTQHGYTF
CDR3nt: TGCAGCATAGGACAGACACAACATGGCTACACCTTC
j_gene: TRBJ1-2
d_gene: .
v_gene: TRBV29-1
abundance: once

CDR3aa: CASSVDPGYGGYTF
CDR3nt: TGTGCCAGCAGCGTAGACCCAGGGTATGGTGGCTACACCTTC
j_gene: TRBJ1-2
d_gene: .
v_gene: TRBV9
abundance: .

CDR3aa: CASSPNKGEGEKLFF
CDR3nt: TGTGCCAGCTCACCCAACAAGGGGGAAGGAGAAAAACTGTTTTTT
j_gene: TRBJ1-4
d_gene: .
v_gene: TRBV18
abundance: .

CDR3aa: CASSLGLAGGGYETQYF
CDR3nt: TGTGCCAGCAGTTTGGGACTAGCGGGAGGAGGTTATGAGACCCAGTACTTC
j_gene: TRBJ2-5
d_gene: TRBD2
v_gene: TRBV27
abundance: once

CDR3aa: CASSPLSNSPLHF
CDR3nt: TGTGCCAGCAGCCCACTAAGTAATTCACCCCTCCACTTT
j_gene: TRBJ1-6
d_gene: .
v_gene: TRBV7-2
abundance: .

CDR3aa: CASRDTSGSLNEQFF
CDR3nt: TGTGCCAGCAGAGACACTAGCGGGAGCTTAAATGAGCAGTTCTTC
j_gene: TRBJ2-1
d_gene: TRBD2
v_gene: TRBV28
abundance: .

CDR3aa: CASSQEVTGYQAFF
CDR3nt: TGTGCCAGCAGCCAAGAGGTCACGGGGTACCAAGCTTTCTTT
j_gene: TRBJ1-1
d_gene: .
v_gene: TRBV14
abundance: .

CDR3aa: CAWSVNGVPYF
CDR3nt: TGTGCCTGGAGTGTCAACGGGGTTCCGTACTTC
j_gene: TRBJ2-7
d_gene: .
v_gene: TRBV30
abundance: .

CDR3aa: CASLLTDTQYF
CDR3nt: TGTGCCAGCTTACTCACAGATACGCAGTATTTT
j_gene: TRBJ2-3
d_gene: .
v_gene: TRBV18
abundance: .

CDR3aa: CASSIDGYGYTF
CDR3nt: TGTGCCAGTAGTATAGACGGGTATGGCTACACCTTC
j_gene: TRBJ1-2
d_gene: .
v_gene: TRBV19
abundance: .

CDR3aa: CASSLETDQETQYF
CDR3nt: TGTGCCAGCAGCTTAGAGACAGATCAAGAGACCCAGTACTTC
j_gene: TRBJ2-5
d_gene: .
v_gene: TRBV7-8
abundance: .

CDR3aa: CASSPDWAYTF
CDR3nt: TGTGCCAGCAGCCCGGACTGGGCCTACACCTTC
j_gene: TRBJ1-2
d_gene: .
v_gene: TRBV7-9
abundance: .